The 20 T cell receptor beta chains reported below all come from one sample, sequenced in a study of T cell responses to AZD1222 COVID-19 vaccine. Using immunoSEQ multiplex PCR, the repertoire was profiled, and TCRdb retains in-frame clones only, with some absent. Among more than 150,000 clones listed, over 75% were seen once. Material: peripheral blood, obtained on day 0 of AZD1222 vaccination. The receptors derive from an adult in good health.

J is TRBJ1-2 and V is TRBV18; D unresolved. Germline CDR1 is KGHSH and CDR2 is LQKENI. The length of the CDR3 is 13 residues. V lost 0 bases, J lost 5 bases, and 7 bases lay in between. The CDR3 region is CASSPPGQYGYTF. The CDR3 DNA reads TGTGCCAGCTCACCACCGGGCCAGTATGGCTACACCTTC.

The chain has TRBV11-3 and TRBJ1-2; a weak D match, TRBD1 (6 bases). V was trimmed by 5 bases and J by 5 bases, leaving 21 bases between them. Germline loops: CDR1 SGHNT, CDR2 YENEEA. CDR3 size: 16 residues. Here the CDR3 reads CASSPEGRRGVYGYTF. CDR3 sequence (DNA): TGTGCCAGCAGCCCAGAGGGACGGAGGGGGGTTTATGGCTACACCTTC.

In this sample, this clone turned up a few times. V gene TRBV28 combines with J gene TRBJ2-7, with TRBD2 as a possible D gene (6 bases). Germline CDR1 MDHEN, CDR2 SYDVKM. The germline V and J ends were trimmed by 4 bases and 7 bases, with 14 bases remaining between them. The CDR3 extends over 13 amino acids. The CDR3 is CASSSPRAGEQYF. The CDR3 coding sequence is TGTGCCAGCAGTTCCCCCCGGGCGGGAGAGCAGTACTTC.

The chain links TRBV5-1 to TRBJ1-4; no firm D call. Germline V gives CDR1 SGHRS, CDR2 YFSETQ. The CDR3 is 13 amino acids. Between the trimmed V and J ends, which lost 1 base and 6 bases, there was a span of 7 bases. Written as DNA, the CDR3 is TGCGCCAGCAGCTTGTCCGGAGATGAAAAACTGTTTTTT. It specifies CASSLSGDEKLFF.

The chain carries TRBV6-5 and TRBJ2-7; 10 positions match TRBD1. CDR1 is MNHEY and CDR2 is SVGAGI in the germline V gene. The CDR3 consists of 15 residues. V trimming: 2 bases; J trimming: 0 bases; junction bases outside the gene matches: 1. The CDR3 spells CASSYGQGGSYEQYF. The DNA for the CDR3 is TGTGCCAGCAGTTACGGACAGGGGGGCTCCTACGAGCAGTACTTC.

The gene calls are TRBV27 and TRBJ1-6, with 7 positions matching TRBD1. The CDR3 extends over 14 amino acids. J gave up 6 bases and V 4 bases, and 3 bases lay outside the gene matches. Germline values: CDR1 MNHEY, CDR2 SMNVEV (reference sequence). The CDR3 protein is CASSSGQINSPLHF. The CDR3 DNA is TGTGCCAGCAGTTCGGGACAGATTAATTCACCCCTCCACTTT.

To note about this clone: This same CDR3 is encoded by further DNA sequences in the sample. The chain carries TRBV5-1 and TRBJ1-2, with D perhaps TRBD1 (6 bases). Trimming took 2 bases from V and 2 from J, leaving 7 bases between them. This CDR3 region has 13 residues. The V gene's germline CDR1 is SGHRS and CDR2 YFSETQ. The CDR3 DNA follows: TGCGCCAGCAGCTTAGGGGGAAACTATGGCTACACCTTC. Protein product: CASSLGGNYGYTF.

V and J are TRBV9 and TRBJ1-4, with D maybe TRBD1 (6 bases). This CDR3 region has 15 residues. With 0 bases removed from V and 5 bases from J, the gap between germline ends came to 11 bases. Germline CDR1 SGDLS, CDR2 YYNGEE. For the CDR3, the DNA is TGTGCCAGCAGCGTAGGTGGGCAGGGGAATGAAAAACTGTTTTTT. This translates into CASSVGGQGNEKLFF.

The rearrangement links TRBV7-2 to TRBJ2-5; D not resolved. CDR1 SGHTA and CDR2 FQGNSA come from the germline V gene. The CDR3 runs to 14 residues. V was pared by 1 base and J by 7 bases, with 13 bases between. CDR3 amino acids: CASSLVSETATQYF. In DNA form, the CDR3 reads TGTGCCAGCAGCTTAGTTTCCGAGACGGCGACCCAGTACTTC.

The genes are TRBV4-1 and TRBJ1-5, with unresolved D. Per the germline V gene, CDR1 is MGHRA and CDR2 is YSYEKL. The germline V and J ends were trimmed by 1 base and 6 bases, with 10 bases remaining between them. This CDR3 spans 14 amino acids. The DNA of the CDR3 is TGCGCCAGCAGCCAAGGGGAGCTGTCTCAGCCCCAGCATTTT. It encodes CASSQGELSQPQHF.

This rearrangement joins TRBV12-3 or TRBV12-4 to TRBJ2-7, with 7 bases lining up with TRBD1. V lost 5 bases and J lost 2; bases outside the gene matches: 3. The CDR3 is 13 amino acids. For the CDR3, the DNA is TGTGCCAGCAGTCCGACAGGGACCTACGAGCAGTACTTC. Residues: CASSPTGTYEQYF.

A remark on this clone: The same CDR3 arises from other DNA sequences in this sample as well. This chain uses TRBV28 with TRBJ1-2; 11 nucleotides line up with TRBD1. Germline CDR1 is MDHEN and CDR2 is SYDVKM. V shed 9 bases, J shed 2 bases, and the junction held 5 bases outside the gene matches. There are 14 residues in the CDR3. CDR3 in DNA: TGTGCCAGTAGGACAGGGGGCACCAACTATGGCTACACCTTC. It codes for CASRTGGTNYGYTF.

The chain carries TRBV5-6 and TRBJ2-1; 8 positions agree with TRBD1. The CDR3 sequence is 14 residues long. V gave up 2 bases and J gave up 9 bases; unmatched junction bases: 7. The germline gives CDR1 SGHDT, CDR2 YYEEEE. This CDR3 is CASSLRQGLGEQFF. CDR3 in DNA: TGTGCCAGCAGCTTACGACAGGGGCTAGGTGAGCAGTTCTTC.

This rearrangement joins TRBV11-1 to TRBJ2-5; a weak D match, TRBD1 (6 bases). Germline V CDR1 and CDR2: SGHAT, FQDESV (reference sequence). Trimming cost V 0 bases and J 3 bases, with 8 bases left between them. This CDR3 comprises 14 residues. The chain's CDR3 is CASSLAGAEETQYF. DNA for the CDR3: TGTGCCAGCAGCTTAGCGGGGGCCGAAGAGACCCAGTACTTC.

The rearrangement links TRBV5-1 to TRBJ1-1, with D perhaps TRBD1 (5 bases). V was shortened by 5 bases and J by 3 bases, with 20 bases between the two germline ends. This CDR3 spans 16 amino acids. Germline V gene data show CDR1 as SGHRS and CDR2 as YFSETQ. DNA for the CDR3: TGCGCCAGCAGTCGTCGGGGCCAGTCGTTGGACACTGAAGCTTTCTTT. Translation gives CASSRRGQSLDTEAFF.

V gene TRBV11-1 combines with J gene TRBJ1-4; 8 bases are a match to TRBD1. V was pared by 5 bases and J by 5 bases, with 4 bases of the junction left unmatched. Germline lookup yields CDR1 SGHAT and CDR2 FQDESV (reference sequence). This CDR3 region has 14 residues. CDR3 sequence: CASSPDRDNEKLFF. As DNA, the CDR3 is TGTGCCAGCAGCCCGGACAGGGACAATGAAAAACTGTTTTTT. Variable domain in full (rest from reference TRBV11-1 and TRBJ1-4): EAEVAQSPRYKITEKSQAVAFWCDPISGHATLYWYRQILGQGPELLVQFQDESVVDDSQLPKDRFSAERLKGVDSTLKIQPAELGDSAMYLCASSPDRDNEKLFFGSGTQLSVL.

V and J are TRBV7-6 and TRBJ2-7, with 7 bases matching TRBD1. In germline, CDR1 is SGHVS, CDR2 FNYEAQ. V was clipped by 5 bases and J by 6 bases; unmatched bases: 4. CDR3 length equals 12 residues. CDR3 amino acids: CASSLGGGEQYF. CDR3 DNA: TGTGCCAGCAGCCTAGGGGGCGGCGAGCAGTACTTC.

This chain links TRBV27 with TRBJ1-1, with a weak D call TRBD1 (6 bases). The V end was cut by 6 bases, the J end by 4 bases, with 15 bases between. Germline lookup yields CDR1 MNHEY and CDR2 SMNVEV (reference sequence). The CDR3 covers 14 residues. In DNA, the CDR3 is TGTGCCAGCAGCTCAATCGAGGGGGGCACTGAAGCTTTCTTT. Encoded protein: CASSSIEGGTEAFF.

DNA of the CDR3: TGTGCCAGCAGTGATATTGGGGAGGGCACTGAAGCTTTCTTT. Its translation: CASSDIGEGTEAFF. The chain joins TRBV6-1 to TRBJ1-1; no clear D. V dropped 3 bases and J dropped 4 bases, with 12 bases sitting between them. CDR1 is MNHNS, CDR2 SASEGT, per germline. The CDR3 runs 14 residues.

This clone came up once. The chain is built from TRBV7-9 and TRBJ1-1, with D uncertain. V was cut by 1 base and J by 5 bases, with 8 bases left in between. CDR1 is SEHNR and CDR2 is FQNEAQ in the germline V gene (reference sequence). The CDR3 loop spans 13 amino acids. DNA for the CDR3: TGTGCCAGCAGCTTAGAAAGGGAAACTGAAGCTTTCTTT. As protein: CASSLERETEAFF.